The 20 T cell receptor beta chains below come from one sample, sequenced in a study of cytomegalovirus exposure and HLA in healthy donors. Primers: 60 Vbeta forward and 13 Jbeta reverse. The method was immunoSEQ multiplex PCR; TCRdb's version includes in-frame clones alone and lacks a portion of them. The sample has under 200,000 clones; 80% are singletons. The specimen was PBMCs. The receptors stem from a human donor in good health.

The chain links TRBV4-3 to TRBJ1-1; D is uncertain. V was clipped by 0 bases and J by 1 base, with 9 bases between them. Germline V gives CDR1 LGHNA, CDR2 YSLEER. CDR3 size: 15 residues. DNA for the CDR3: TGCGCCAGCAGCCAAGATCTACGGAGGAACACTGAAGCTTTCTTT. Translated, it gives CASSQDLRRNTEAFF.

The chain has TRBV6-5 and TRBJ1-1; a possible D gene is TRBD1 (5 bases). The germline V gene encodes CDR1 MNHEY and CDR2 SVGAGI. Trimming took 2 bases from V and 5 from J, leaving 15 bases between them. The CDR3 covers 15 residues. CDR3 nucleotides: TGTGCCAGCAGTTACGGTTTCAGGGATGAGACTGAAGCTTTCTTT. It codes for CASSYGFRDETEAFF.

V and J are TRBV6-4 and TRBJ1-1; 7 nucleotides agree with TRBD1. CDR3 length: 15 residues. Germline V lookup: CDR1 MRHNA, CDR2 SNTAGT. The V and J ends lost 5 bases and 4 bases, in that order; junction bases with no gene match: 10. The CDR3 reads CASSLRQGDFTEAFF. In nucleotides, the CDR3 is TGTGCCAGCAGTCTACGACAGGGTGATTTCACTGAAGCTTTCTTT.

V is TRBV27 and J is TRBJ1-1; D remains unclear. Germline V gene sequence: CDR1 MNHEY, CDR2 SMNVEV (reference sequence). There are 12 residues in the CDR3. V was trimmed by 10 bases and J by 3 bases, leaving 12 bases between them. The chain's CDR3 is CATRYADTEAFF. As DNA, the CDR3 is TGTGCCACACGTTACGCGGACACTGAAGCTTTCTTT.

The CDR3 DNA reads TGTGCCATCAGTGAGTCGACGGGGGCCTACAATGAGCAGTTCTTC. Translated, it gives CAISESTGAYNEQFF. J is TRBJ2-1 and V is TRBV10-3; D may be TRBD2 (6 bases). Germline V gene lookup returns CDR1 ENHRY and CDR2 SYGVKD. V was clipped by 0 bases and J by 2 bases, with 8 bases between them. CDR3 length: 15 amino acids.

The chain recombines TRBV6-4 with TRBJ2-7; 8 bases are a match to TRBD2. The germline gives CDR1 MRHNA, CDR2 SNTAGT. Germline trimming cut 2 bases from V and 4 bases from J; bases unmatched to any gene: 13. The CDR3 is 17 amino acids. This CDR3 reads CASSDPFRRGDHYEQYF. CDR3 nucleotide sequence: TGTGCCAGCAGTGACCCCTTTCGGCGGGGGGACCATTACGAGCAGTACTTC.

The chain carries TRBV4-1 and TRBJ2-7; D gene ambiguous. Between the trimmed V and J ends, which lost 0 bases and 6 bases, there was a span of 12 bases. The CDR3 spans 14 residues. Germline-derived CDR1 and CDR2 are MGHRA and YSYEKL. CDR3 sequence (DNA): TGCGCCAGCAGCCAAGAATCCAGATTCCCCGAGCAGTACTTC. Protein product: CASSQESRFPEQYF.

The gene calls are TRBV7-8 and TRBJ1-6; D unresolved. The CDR3 runs 16 residues. Germline V lookup: CDR1 SGHVS, CDR2 FQNEAQ. V lost 7 bases and J 9 bases, leaving 22 bases between the germline ends. The CDR3 loop is CASTFNRVTFVSPLHF. The CDR3 coding sequence is TGTGCCAGCACTTTTAACAGAGTAACTTTCGTTTCACCCCTCCACTTT. The variable domain in full, completed from reference TRBV7-8 and TRBJ1-6, reads GAGVSQSPRYKVAKRGQDVALRCDPISGHVSLFWYQQALGQGPEFLTYFQNEAQLDKSGLPSDRFFAERPEGSVSTLKIQRTQQEDSAVYLCASTFNRVTFVSPLHFGNGTRLTVT.

To note about this clone: At one boundary the junction diverges from the germline segment, which might be a read error. V usage is TRBV13 and J usage is TRBJ2-3, with 8 nucleotides matching TRBD2. The CDR3 is made up of 15 amino acids. Germline V CDR1 and CDR2: PRHDT, FYEKMQ (reference sequence). The CDR3 DNA follows: TGTGCCAGCAGCATAGGAATTGGGGGGACTAGTACGCAGTATTTT. Translated, it gives CASSIGIGGTSTQYF.

The chain uses TRBV27 and TRBJ2-3; 9 bases match TRBD1. V gave up 3 bases and J gave up 6 bases; unmatched junction bases: 4. The CDR3 contains 14 residues. Germline V CDR1 and CDR2: MNHEY, SMNVEV (reference sequence). In DNA, the CDR3 is TGTGCCAGCAGTTTGACAGGGGGACGTGATACGCAGTATTTT. Translation gives CASSLTGGRDTQYF.

This clone was detected only once. The chain combines TRBV7-2 with TRBJ2-3, with 16 bases matching TRBD2. Germline loops: CDR1 SGHTA, CDR2 FQGNSA. The J segment lost 2 bases and the V segment lost 5 bases, leaving 7 bases of the junction unmatched. The CDR3 length is 18 residues. CDR3: CASSIGTSGGGSTDTQYF. In DNA, the CDR3 is TGTGCCAGCAGCATCGGGACTAGCGGGGGGGGATCCACAGATACGCAGTATTTT.

The V gene is TRBV13, the J gene TRBJ1-3, with 8 bases that match TRBD1. Germline V gives CDR1 PRHDT, CDR2 FYEKMQ (reference sequence). J was trimmed by 3 bases and V by 5 bases; bases with no gene match: 12. CDR3 length equals 17 residues. CDR3 in DNA: TGTGCCAGCAGCGCAAGGCTGGACAGGGTCGATGGAAACACCATATATTTT. It encodes CASSARLDRVDGNTIYF.

This chain joins TRBV7-2 and TRBJ2-7; D perhaps matches TRBD2 (7 bases). The CDR3 loop spans 14 amino acids. Germline CDR1 SGHTA, CDR2 FQGNSA. V gave up 0 bases and J gave up 4 bases, with 10 bases separating them. The CDR3 nucleotides read TGTGCCAGCAGCTTAGCGGGGGGGCGTTACGAGCAGTACTTC. Its protein product is CASSLAGGRYEQYF.

The chain has TRBV25-1 and TRBJ1-4; TRBD1 matches at 7 bases. The germline V gene has CDR1 MGHDK and CDR2 SYGVNS. The V segment lost 5 bases and the J segment 2 bases; nucleotides outside the gene matches: 2. This CDR3 region has 14 residues. The CDR3 DNA is TGTGCCAGCAGTACACAGGGGACTAATGAAAAACTGTTTTTT. Its protein product is CASSTQGTNEKLFF.

This clone was seen only a few times. The chain employs TRBV4-1 and TRBJ1-1, with 8 bases matching TRBD1. The V and J ends lost 1 base and 5 bases, in that order; junction bases with no gene match: 3. CDR1 is MGHRA, CDR2 YSYEKL, per germline. This CDR3 has 14 amino acids. The CDR3 DNA is TGCGCCAGCAGCCAAGGGCAGGGGGCGACTGAAGCTTTCTTT. Its protein is CASSQGQGATEAFF.

This chain uses TRBV30 with TRBJ1-5; D gene unclear. The V end was cut by 5 bases, the J end by 4 bases, with 9 bases between. Germline V lookup: CDR1 GTSNPN, CDR2 SVGIG (reference sequence). CDR3 length: 12 residues. This CDR3 is CAWGRSNQPQHF. The CDR3 bases are TGTGCCTGGGGGAGGAGTAATCAGCCCCAGCATTTT.

The CDR3, as DNA: TGTGCCAGCAGCCCGGGACAGCACACCTCTGGAAACACCATATATTTT. Residues: CASSPGQHTSGNTIYF. The chain couples TRBV25-1 to TRBJ1-3, with 7 bases aligning to TRBD1. CDR1 is MGHDK and CDR2 is SYGVNS in the germline V gene. V gave up 6 bases and J gave up 0 bases; unmatched junction bases: 8. CDR3 length: 16 residues. The full variable domain, with the rest looked up from reference TRBV25-1 and TRBJ1-3, is EADIYQTPRYLVIGTGKKITLECSQTMGHDKMYWYQQDPGMELHLIHYSYGVNSTEKGDLSSESTVSRIRTEHFPLTLESARPSHTSQYLCASSPGQHTSGNTIYFGEGSWLTVV.

The chain joins TRBV4-3 to TRBJ2-3, with 10 bases fitting TRBD2. Germline V lookup: CDR1 LGHNA, CDR2 YSLEER. The V and J ends lost 5 bases and 7 bases, in that order; junction bases with no gene match: 9. The CDR3 contains 15 residues. The CDR3 nucleotides are TGCGCCAGCAGCGCCCCTAGCGGGGGCGGGTATACGCAGTATTTT. Residues: CASSAPSGGGYTQYF.

CDR3 sequence reads: CASSVTGGWTEAFF. The CDR3 DNA follows: TGTGCCAGCAGCGTGACAGGGGGTTGGACTGAAGCTTTCTTT. This chain links TRBV6-1 with TRBJ1-1, with 9 bases matching TRBD1. Germline V gives CDR1 MNHNS, CDR2 SASEGT. V lost 6 bases and J lost 5; bases outside the gene matches: 7. There are 14 residues in the CDR3.

This chain links TRBV19 with TRBJ1-1; no definite D call. The V gene lost 3 bases and the J gene lost 1 base, with 6 bases spanning the gap. CDR1 and CDR2 (germline): LNHDA, SQIVND (reference sequence). The length of the CDR3 is 13 residues. The CDR3 spells CASSIGSNTEAFF. The DNA of the CDR3 is TGTGCCAGTAGTATCGGGTCGAACACTGAAGCTTTCTTT.